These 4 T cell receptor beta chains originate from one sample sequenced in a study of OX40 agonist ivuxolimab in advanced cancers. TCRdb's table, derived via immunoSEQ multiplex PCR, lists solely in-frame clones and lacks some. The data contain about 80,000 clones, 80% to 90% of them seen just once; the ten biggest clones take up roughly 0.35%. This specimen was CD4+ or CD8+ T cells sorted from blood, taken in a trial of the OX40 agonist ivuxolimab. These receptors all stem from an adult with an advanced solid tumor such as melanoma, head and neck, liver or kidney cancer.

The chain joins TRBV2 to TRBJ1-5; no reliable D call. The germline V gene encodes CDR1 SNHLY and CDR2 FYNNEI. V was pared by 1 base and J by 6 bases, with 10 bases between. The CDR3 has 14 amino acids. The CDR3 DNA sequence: TGTGCCAGCAGTGAAGAGGGAGGGCCTCAGCCCCAGCATTTT. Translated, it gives CASSEEGGPQPQHF.

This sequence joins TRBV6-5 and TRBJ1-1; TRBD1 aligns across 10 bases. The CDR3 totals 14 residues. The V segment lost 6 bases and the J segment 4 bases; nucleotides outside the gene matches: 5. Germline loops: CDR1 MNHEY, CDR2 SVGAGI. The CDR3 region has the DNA TGTGCCAGCAGGACAGGGGGCGCGGTCACTGAAGCTTTCTTT. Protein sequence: CASRTGGAVTEAFF.

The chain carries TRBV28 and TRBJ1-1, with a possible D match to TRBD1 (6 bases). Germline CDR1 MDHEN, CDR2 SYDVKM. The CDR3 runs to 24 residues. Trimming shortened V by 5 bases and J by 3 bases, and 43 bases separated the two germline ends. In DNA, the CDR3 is TGTGCCAGCAGTACGTTTTGGGGGGCGGAAGAAGAGTGGTATCTTCTGGATAAGGACACTGAAGCTTTCTTT. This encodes CASSTFWGAEEEWYLLDKDTEAFF.

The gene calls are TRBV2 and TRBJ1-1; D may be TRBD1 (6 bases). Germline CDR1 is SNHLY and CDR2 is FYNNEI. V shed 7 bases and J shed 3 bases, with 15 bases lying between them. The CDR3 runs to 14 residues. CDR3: CASTVTGSDTEAFF. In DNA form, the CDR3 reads TGTGCCAGCACTGTTACAGGGTCGGACACTGAAGCTTTCTTT.